This T cell receptor beta chain derives from a study of spatial heterogeneity in lung cancer. General study findings and limits: Higher tumor mutation counts went along with higher counts of expanded intratumoral alpha and beta TCRs.

There are many counts of this clonotype. Its target is not known. TCRdb independently ran MiXCR on the 5' RACE reads; one entry per CDR3 protein. The data show roughly 23,000 distinct CDR3 sequences, less than 5% seen once. Time point in this sample: sample taken at primary tumor resection. A total of some 70 untreated early-stage non-small cell lung cancer patients served as donors. Sequencing was performed on whole RNA extracted from tumor and nontumor lung tissue, or from frozen PBMC, and the material was left unsorted. Germline V gene data show CDR1 as SGHKS and CDR2 as YYEKEE (reference sequence). The CDR3 is 16 amino acids. With V trimmed by 7 bases and J by 1 base, 11 bases remained unmatched.

The receptor comes from a male donor with early-stage non-small cell lung cancer. The chain has TRBV5-5 and TRBJ2-7, with TRBD2 matching 10 bases. Specimen: lung tumor tissue, collected at surgery. The CDR3 sequence is CASSPWLAGASYEQYF. Here the CDR3 DNA reads TGTGCCAGCTCCCCTTGGCTAGCGGGGGCTTCCTACGAGCAGTACTTC.